This T cell receptor (beta chain) was observed in a study of CD8+ T cells in alopecia areata. The overall study: Treated individuals took tofacitinib by mouth, 5 to 10 mg twice daily. Broader study findings: The study found that many expanded lesional clones persisted in scalp and blood during tofacitinib. Mice showed TCR sharing more clearly than patients did, possibly owing to HLA. Researchers say the link of baseline CD8+ expansion to response remains uncertain, with one nonresponder.

Details on this clone: Its matching antigen is unknown.

Treatment given: oral pan-JAK inhibitor, 5-10 mg twice daily. Germline CDR1 GTSNPN, CDR2 SVGIG (reference sequence). Trimming took off 4 bases at V and 3 bases at J, with 12 bases between the two ends. CDR3 length equals 13 residues. Following RNA extraction, reverse transcription yielded cDNA that acted as the sequencing template. Only in-frame clones appear in the TCRdb table, and some are missing; sequencing was by immunoSEQ multiplex PCR. The sample gives roughly 220,000 clones, less than 45% of which show up once; almost 0.5% is in the top ten. This TCR came from a human donor with alopecia areata. This specimen consisted of CD4+ T cells sorted from blood, obtained around week 30, from a patient treated with tofacitinib. The chain uses TRBV30 and TRBJ1-1; D is undetermined. In DNA, the CDR3 is TGTGCCTGGATTCCGGTTCCCGACACTGAAGCTTTCTTT. It encodes CAWIPVPDTEAFF.